This is a list of T cell receptor beta chains from one sample in a study of CD8 T cells in ankylosing spondylitis. TCRdb itself ran the 5' RACE reads through MiXCR, one entry per CDR3 protein. The sample carries about 240,000 distinct CDR3 sequences, about 10% recorded once. The sequenced material came from blood, either unsorted or a sorted T cell fraction (not recorded which). All receptors come from a male donor with ankylosing spondylitis or in good health (not recorded which). CDR3s include the opening cysteine and the closing phenylalanine or tryptophan. The D gene is left open where the match is weak. Size is omitted from some rows. Given values are once, few, many or a class for expanded clones.

j_gene | d_gene | abundance | v_gene | CDR3aa | CDR3nt
TRBJ2-2 | TRBD2 | . | TRBV30 | CAWSLGLVFANTGELFF | TGTGCCTGGAGTCTTGGACTAGTCTTCGCGAACACCGGGGAGCTGTTTTTT
TRBJ1-1 | . | many | TRBV11-2 | CASSLRDTEAFF | TGTGCCAGCAGCCTCAGGGACACTGAAGCTTTCTTT
TRBJ2-1 | TRBD2 | few | TRBV7-9 | CASSFGSGRAGNEQFF | TGTGCCAGCAGCTTCGGAAGCGGGAGGGCCGGGAATGAGCAGTTCTTC
TRBJ2-1 | . | many | TRBV15 | CATSWGDSRPHNEQFF | TGTGCCACCAGCTGGGGCGACTCTCGCCCCCACAATGAGCAGTTCTTC
TRBJ1-5 | . | many | TRBV3-1 | CASSQGNQPQHF | TGTGCCAGCAGCCAAGGGAATCAGCCCCAGCATTTT
TRBJ1-1 | . | many | TRBV12-3/TRBV12-4 | CATIFGAEAFF | TGTGCCACCATATTCGGCGCTGAAGCTTTCTTT
TRBJ2-1 | TRBD2 | few | TRBV30 | CAWRNPGLADYNEQFF | TGTGCCTGGAGAAACCCGGGACTAGCGGATTACAATGAGCAGTTCTTC
TRBJ1-1 | . | many | TRBV6-5 | CASSYSTRLNTEAFF | TGTGCCAGCAGTTACTCGACACGACTGAACACTGAAGCTTTCTTT
TRBJ2-7 | . | . | TRBV7-9 | CASSSGSNEQYF | TGTGCCAGCAGCTCGGGGAGCAACGAGCAGTACTTC
TRBJ1-1 | . | . | TRBV29-1 | CSVAMTGKHQRGNTEAFF | TGCAGCGTTGCAATGACAGGTAAACACCAGCGGGGGAACACTGAAGCTTTCTTT
TRBJ1-2 | TRBD1 | many | TRBV27 | CASSPLQGAPYGYTF | TGTGCCAGCAGTCCGCTACAGGGGGCGCCTTATGGCTACACCTTC
TRBJ2-1 | . | . | TRBV20-1 | CSASTGEYNEQFF | TGCAGTGCTAGCACAGGCGAATACAATGAGCAGTTCTTC
TRBJ2-2 | . | many | TRBV7-8 | CASSLPWQYTGELFF | TGTGCCAGCAGCCTACCGTGGCAGTACACCGGGGAGCTGTTTTTT
TRBJ2-7 | . | . | TRBV12-3/TRBV12-4 | CASSLRVSYEQYF | TGTGCCAGCAGCCTCAGGGTCTCCTACGAGCAGTACTTC
TRBJ2-2 | TRBD1 | few | TRBV5-1 | CASSFPEGAGELFF | TGCGCCAGCAGCTTCCCCGAGGGGGCGGGGGAGCTGTTTTTT
TRBJ2-1 | . | many | TRBV29-1 | CSVLGTEVYNEQFF | TGCAGCGTTTTGGGGACGGAAGTATACAATGAGCAGTTCTTC
TRBJ2-3 | . | . | TRBV12-3/TRBV12-4 | CASSSPAGTDTQYF | TGTGCCAGCAGTTCCCCAGCGGGCACAGATACGCAGTATTTT
TRBJ2-7 | TRBD2 | . | TRBV20-1 | CSARESSGRALEQYF | TGCAGTGCTAGAGAGTCTAGCGGGAGGGCGCTCGAGCAGTACTTC
TRBJ1-1 | TRBD1 | many | TRBV12-3/TRBV12-4 | CASRMTGGTEAFF | TGTGCCAGCAGAATGACAGGGGGCACTGAAGCTTTCTTT
TRBJ2-7 | TRBD1 | few | TRBV5-1 | CASSPDRGSSYEQYF | TGCGCCAGCAGCCCGGACAGGGGGAGCTCCTACGAGCAGTACTTC
TRBJ2-7 | . | many | TRBV12-3/TRBV12-4 | CASAPRDGVPHEQYF | TGTGCCAGCGCCCCCCGCGACGGAGTGCCCCACGAGCAGTACTTC
TRBJ2-5 | . | . | TRBV28 | CASSLILGETQYF | TGTGCCAGCAGTTTAATCTTGGGGGAGACCCAGTACTTC
TRBJ2-5 | TRBD1 | . | TRBV7-9 | CASSSGGWVDQYF | TGTGCCAGCAGCTCAGGGGGCTGGGTCGACCAGTACTTC
TRBJ1-1 | TRBD1 | many | TRBV5-1 | CASSLVTGTNTEAFF | TGCGCCAGCAGCTTGGTGACAGGGACGAACACTGAAGCTTTCTTT
TRBJ2-7 | . | many | TRBV5-1 | CASSPSSPILSYEQYF | TGCGCCAGCAGCCCTTCGAGCCCAATACTATCCTACGAGCAGTACTTC
TRBJ1-5 | . | . | TRBV7-8 | CASSLGWGSSNQPQHF | TGTGCCAGCAGCTTAGGTTGGGGGAGTTCCAATCAGCCCCAGCATTTT
TRBJ2-1 | . | many | TRBV7-8 | CASSRLDRNNEQFF | TGTGCCAGCAGCCGCCTAGACAGGAACAATGAGCAGTTCTTC
TRBJ2-1 | TRBD2 | many | TRBV12-3/TRBV12-4 | CASTVSGGEQFF | TGTGCCAGCACCGTAAGCGGGGGGGAGCAGTTCTTC
TRBJ2-3 | . | many | TRBV29-1 | CSVEGDTQYF | TGCAGCGTTGAAGGCGATACGCAGTATTTT
TRBJ2-5 | . | . | TRBV7-9 | CASSLEWSRGYQETQYF | TGTGCCAGCAGCTTAGAATGGTCTCGGGGATACCAAGAGACCCAGTACTTC
TRBJ1-5 | . | many | TRBV24-1 | CATSDQGSDYDNQPQHF | TGTGCCACCAGTGATCAGGGTTCGGATTACGACAATCAGCCCCAGCATTTT
TRBJ2-3 | TRBD2 | many | TRBV6-4 | CASSETSGEADTQYF | TGTGCCAGCAGTGAGACTAGCGGGGAGGCAGATACGCAGTATTTT
TRBJ2-7 | . | few | TRBV7-2 | CASSPLGNSYEQYF | TGTGCCAGCAGCCCGCTGGGCAACTCCTACGAGCAGTACTTC
TRBJ1-1 | TRBD1 | many | TRBV5-1 | CASSLDGQGDTEAFF | TGCGCCAGCAGCCTCGATGGACAGGGGGACACTGAAGCTTTCTTT
TRBJ2-1 | . | many | TRBV7-9 | CASGPTEQFF | TGTGCCAGCGGTCCTACTGAGCAGTTCTTC
TRBJ2-2 | TRBD1 | many | TRBV6-5 | CASSTGTENTGELFF | TGTGCCAGCAGTACCGGGACAGAGAACACCGGGGAGCTGTTTTTT
TRBJ2-7 | . | . | TRBV7-9 | CASSLVDRSYEQYF | TGTGCCAGCAGCTTAGTAGACAGGTCATACGAGCAGTACTTC
TRBJ2-7 | . | . | TRBV14 | CASSQIGPYEQYF | TGTGCCAGCAGCCAGATTGGCCCCTACGAGCAGTACTTC
TRBJ2-7 | . | . | TRBV28 | CASSLVGPEQYF | TGTGCCAGCAGTTTAGTGGGGCCCGAGCAGTACTTC
TRBJ1-2 | TRBD1 | few | TRBV11-2 | CASSLGQPGYGYTF | TGTGCCAGCAGCTTGGGACAGCCGGGCTATGGCTACACCTTC
TRBJ1-1 | . | few | TRBV7-6 | CASSLRIPNTEAFF | TGTGCCAGCAGCTTACGGATTCCGAACACTGAAGCTTTCTTT
TRBJ2-1 | TRBD2 | . | TRBV27 | CASSPWGGRYEQFF | TGTGCCAGCAGTCCCTGGGGCGGGAGGTATGAGCAGTTCTTC
TRBJ2-3 | . | many | TRBV24-1 | CATSDPPTDTQYF | TGTGCCACCAGTGATCCTCCGACGGATACGCAGTATTTT
TRBJ1-5 | TRBD1 | . | TRBV6-1 | CASSKDRGGRDQPQHF | TGTGCCAGCAGTAAGGACAGGGGAGGGAGAGATCAGCCCCAGCATTTT
TRBJ2-3 | TRBD2 | . | TRBV5-1 | CASSLRRGASTDTQYF | TGCGCCAGCAGCTTGAGGCGGGGGGCTAGCACAGATACGCAGTATTTT
TRBJ1-2 | . | few | TRBV28 | CASSVPFYGANYGYTF | TGTGCCAGCAGTGTACCCTTCTACGGAGCTAACTATGGCTACACCTTC
TRBJ1-6 | TRBD1 | . | TRBV6-5 | CASSYSGQGVYFSPLHF | TGTGCCAGCAGTTACTCGGGACAGGGGGTGTATTTTTCACCCCTCCACTTT
TRBJ2-7 | TRBD1 | many | TRBV5-1 | CASSLDRGLYYEQYF | TGCGCCAGCAGCTTGGACAGGGGGCTCTACTACGAGCAGTACTTC